This T cell receptor (beta chain) was sequenced in a study of regulatory T cells in long-lasting Graves disease. Combining iRepertoire HTBI primers with Arm-PCR of CDR3 regions, the authors built TCR beta libraries. TCRdb passed the multiplex PCR reads through MiXCR, listing each CDR3 protein once. The table shows about 440,000 distinct CDR3 sequences, with approximately 16% occurring only once. This clonotype appeared a few times. CDR1 SGHKS and CDR2 YYEKEE come from the germline V gene (reference sequence). The V and J ends lost 2 bases and 2 bases respectively, with 15 bases between them. The CDR3 is 16 residues long. As for time point: newly diagnosed GD, antithyroid drugs for less than 3 months. Researchers made the TCR library from RNA that was extracted from PBMCs. Enrollment of patients was through an endocrinology department in Xi'an, China. From each patient, nine milliliters of peripheral blood was drawn and collected into an EDTA anticoagulant tube.

This sample also belongs to another study, concerning T cells in Graves' hyperthyroidism and ophthalmopathy. That report adds: The TCR CDR3 first-round RT-PCR relied on the HTBI primer set.

The chain combines TRBV5-5 with TRBJ2-3, with D unclear. The starting material was peripheral blood mononuclear cells (PBMCs), obtained at new diagnosis, from a patient treated with antithyroid drugs. This receptor was identified in a woman younger than 30 with Graves disease. CDR3 in DNA: TGTGCCAGCAGCTTTCAGCTTCCTTATGACACAGATACGCAGTATTTT. It codes for CASSFQLPYDTDTQYF.